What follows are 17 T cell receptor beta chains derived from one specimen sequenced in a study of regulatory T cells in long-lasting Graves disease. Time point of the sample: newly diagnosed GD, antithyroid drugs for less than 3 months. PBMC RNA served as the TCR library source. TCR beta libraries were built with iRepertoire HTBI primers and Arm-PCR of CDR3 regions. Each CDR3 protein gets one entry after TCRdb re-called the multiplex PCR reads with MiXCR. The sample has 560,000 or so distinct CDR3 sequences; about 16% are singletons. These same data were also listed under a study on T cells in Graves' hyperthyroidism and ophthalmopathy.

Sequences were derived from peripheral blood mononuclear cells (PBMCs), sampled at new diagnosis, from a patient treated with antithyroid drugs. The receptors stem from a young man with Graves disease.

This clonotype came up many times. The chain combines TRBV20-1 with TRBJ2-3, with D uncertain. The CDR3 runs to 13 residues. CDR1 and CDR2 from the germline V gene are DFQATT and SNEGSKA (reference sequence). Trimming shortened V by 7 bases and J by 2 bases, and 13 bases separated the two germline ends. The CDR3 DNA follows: TGCAGTGGTTCACAGACCCTCACAGATACGCAGTATTTT. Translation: CSGSQTLTDTQYF.

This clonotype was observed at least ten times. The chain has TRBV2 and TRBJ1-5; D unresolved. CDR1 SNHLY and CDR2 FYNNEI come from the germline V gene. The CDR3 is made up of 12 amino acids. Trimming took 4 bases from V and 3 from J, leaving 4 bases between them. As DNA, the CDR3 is TGTGCCAGCAGTGGATACAATCAGCCCCAGCATTTT. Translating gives CASSGYNQPQHF.

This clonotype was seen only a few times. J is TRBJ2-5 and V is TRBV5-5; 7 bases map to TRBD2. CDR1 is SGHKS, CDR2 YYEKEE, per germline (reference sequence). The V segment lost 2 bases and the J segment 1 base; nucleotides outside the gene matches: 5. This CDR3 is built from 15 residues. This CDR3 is CASSFGGLFQETQYF. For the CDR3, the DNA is TGTGCCAGCAGCTTCGGGGGACTATTCCAAGAGACCCAGTACTTC.

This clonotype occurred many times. For the CDR3, the DNA is TGTGCCAGCAGCGTAGGGGAGGGCCACTACGAGCAGTACTTC. It specifies CASSVGEGHYEQYF. This chain connects TRBV9 to TRBJ2-7; TRBD2 matches 7 bases. The CDR3 has 14 residues. J lost 3 bases, V lost 0 bases, and 3 bases had no gene match. Germline V lookup: CDR1 SGDLS, CDR2 YYNGEE. Together with reference TRBV9 and TRBJ2-7, the CDR3 gives the full variable domain: DSGVTQTPKHLITATGQRVTLRCSPRSGDLSVYWYQQSLDQGLQFLIQYYNGEERAKGNILERFSAQQFPDLHSELNLSSLELGDSALYFCASSVGEGHYEQYFGPGTRLTVT.

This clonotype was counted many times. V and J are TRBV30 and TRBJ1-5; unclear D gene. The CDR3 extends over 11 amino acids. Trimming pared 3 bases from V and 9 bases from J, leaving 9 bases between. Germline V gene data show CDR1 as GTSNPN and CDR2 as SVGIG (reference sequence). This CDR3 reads CAWSAGGPQHF. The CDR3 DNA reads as TGTGCCTGGAGCGCCGGAGGGCCCCAGCATTTT.

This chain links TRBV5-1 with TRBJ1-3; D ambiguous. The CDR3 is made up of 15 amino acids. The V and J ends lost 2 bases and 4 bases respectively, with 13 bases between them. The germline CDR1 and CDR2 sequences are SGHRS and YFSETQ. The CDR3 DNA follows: TGCGCCAGCAGCTTCGGACGGGGTACAGGAAACACCATATATTTT. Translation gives CASSFGRGTGNTIYF.

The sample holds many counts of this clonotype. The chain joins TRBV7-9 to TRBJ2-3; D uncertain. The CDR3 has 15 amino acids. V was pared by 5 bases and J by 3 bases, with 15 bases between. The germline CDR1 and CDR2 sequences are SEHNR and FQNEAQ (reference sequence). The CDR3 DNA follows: TGTGCCAGCAGCCCAGCCGAGGCCCCTACAGATACGCAGTATTTT. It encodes CASSPAEAPTDTQYF.

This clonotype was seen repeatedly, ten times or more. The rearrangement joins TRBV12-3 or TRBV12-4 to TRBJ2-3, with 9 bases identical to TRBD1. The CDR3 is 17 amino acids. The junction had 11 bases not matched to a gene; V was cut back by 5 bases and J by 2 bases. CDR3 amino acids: CASSPQDRGLDTDTQYF. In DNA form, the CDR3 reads TGTGCCAGCAGTCCACAGGACAGGGGACTTGACACAGATACGCAGTATTTT.

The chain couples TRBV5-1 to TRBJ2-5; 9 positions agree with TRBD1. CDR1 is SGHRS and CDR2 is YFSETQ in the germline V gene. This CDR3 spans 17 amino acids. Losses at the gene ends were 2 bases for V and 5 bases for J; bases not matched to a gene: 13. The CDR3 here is CASSLLNRGPTGETQYF. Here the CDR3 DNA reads TGCGCCAGCAGCTTACTAAACAGGGGGCCCACGGGGGAGACCCAGTACTTC.

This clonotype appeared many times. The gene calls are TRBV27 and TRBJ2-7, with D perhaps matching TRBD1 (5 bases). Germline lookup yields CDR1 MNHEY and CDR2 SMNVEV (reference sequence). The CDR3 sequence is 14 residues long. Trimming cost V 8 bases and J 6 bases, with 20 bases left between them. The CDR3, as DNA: TGTGCCAGCGGTCCAGTTGTTGCAGGGCCCGAGCAGTACTTC. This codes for CASGPVVAGPEQYF.

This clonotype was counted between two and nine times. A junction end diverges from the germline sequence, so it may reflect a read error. CDR3 sequence (DNA): TGTGCCAGAACTAGCGGGGACTACAATGGGCAGTTCTTC. It specifies CARTSGDYNGQFF. This chain connects TRBV2 to TRBJ2-1; 10 bases line up with TRBD2. Germline V gene sequence: CDR1 SNHLY, CDR2 FYNNEI. This CDR3 contains 13 residues.

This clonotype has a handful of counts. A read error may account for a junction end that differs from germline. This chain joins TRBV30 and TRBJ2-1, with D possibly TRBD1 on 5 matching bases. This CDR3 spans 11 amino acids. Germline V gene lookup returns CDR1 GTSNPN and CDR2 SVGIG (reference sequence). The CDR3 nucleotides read TGTGCCTGGAGTCTGGGCCCCCAGGGCCTCTTC. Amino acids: CAWSLGPQGLF. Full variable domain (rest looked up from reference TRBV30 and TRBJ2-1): SQTIHQWPATLVQPVGSPLSLECTVEGTSNPNLYWYRQAAGRGLQLLFYSVGIGQISSEVPQNLSASRPQDRQFILSSKKLLLSDSGFYLCAWSLGPQGLFGPGTRLTVL.

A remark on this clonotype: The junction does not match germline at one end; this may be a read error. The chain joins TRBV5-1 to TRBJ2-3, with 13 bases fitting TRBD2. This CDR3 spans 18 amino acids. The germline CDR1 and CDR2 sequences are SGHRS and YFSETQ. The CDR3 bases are TGTGCCAGCAGCCCCGGGACTAGCGGGACCCCCTTTCTAGATACGCAGTATTTT. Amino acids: CASSPGTSGTPFLDTQYF.

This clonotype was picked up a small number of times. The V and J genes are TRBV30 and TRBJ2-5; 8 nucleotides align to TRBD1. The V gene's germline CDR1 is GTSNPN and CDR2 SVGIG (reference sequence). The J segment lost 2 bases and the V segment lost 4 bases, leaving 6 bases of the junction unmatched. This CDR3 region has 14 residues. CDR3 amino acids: CAWTRTGGQETQYF. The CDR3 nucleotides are TGTGCCTGGACCAGAACAGGGGGGCAAGAGACCCAGTACTTC.

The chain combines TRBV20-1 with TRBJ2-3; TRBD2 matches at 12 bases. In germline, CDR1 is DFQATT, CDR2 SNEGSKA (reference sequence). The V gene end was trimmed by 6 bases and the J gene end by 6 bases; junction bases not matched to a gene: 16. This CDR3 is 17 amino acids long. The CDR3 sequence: CSATASSGRAHFDTQYF. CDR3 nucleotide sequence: TGCAGTGCCACAGCATCTAGCGGGAGGGCTCACTTTGATACGCAGTATTTT.

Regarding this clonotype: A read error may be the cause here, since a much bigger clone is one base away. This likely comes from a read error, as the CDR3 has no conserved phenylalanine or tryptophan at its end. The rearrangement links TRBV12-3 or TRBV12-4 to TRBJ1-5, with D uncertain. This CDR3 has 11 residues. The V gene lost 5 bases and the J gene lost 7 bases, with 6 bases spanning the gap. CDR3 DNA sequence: TGTGCCAGCAGTCAATCCCAGCCCCAGCATTCT. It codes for CASSQSQPQHS.

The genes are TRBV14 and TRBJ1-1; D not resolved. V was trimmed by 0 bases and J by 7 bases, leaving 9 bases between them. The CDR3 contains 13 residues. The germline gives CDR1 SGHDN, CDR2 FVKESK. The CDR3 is CASSQDWRGEAFF. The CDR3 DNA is TGTGCCAGCAGCCAAGATTGGCGGGGTGAAGCTTTCTTT. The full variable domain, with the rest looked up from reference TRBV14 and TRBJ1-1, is EAGVTQFPSHSVIEKGQTVTLRCDPISGHDNLYWYRRVMGKEIKFLLHFVKESKQDESGMPNNRFLAERTGGTYSTLKVQPAELEDSGVYFCASSQDWRGEAFFGQGTRLTVV.